The next 17 T cell receptor beta chains were all read from a single sample in a study of T cell responses to AZD1222 COVID-19 vaccine. Sequencing was performed with immunoSEQ multiplex PCR; in TCRdb, only in-frame clones are kept and a portion is missing. The table shows 160,000 or so clones, with approximately 90% occurring only once. The sequencing used peripheral blood, collected 28 days after the second AZD1222 dose. These receptors all stem from an adult who received the AZD1222 COVID-19 vaccine.

V usage is TRBV28 and J usage is TRBJ1-5, with 7 nucleotides matching TRBD1. This CDR3 region has 17 residues. CDR1 and CDR2 from the germline V gene are MDHEN and SYDVKM. With 1 base clipped from V and 6 bases from J, the junction kept 12 bases outside the gene matches. CDR3 amino acids: CASSLSFSVQGSQPQHF. The CDR3 DNA sequence: TGTGCCAGCAGTTTATCGTTTTCGGTACAGGGGAGTCAGCCCCAGCATTTT.

The CDR3 nucleotides read TGTGCCAGCAGCGTAGGGGGTCACTATGGCTACACCTTC. This codes for CASSVGGHYGYTF. The rearrangement uses TRBV9 and TRBJ1-2; D remains ambiguous. This CDR3 has 13 amino acids. CDR1 is SGDLS and CDR2 is YYNGEE in the germline V gene. V was clipped by 0 bases and J by 3 bases, with 6 bases between them.

V is TRBV12-5 and J is TRBJ1-1, with 7 nucleotides matching TRBD1. Unmatched junction bases numbered 5, after V lost 7 bases and J lost 3 bases. This CDR3 is built from 13 residues. Germline loops: CDR1 LGHNT, CDR2 FRNRAP. The chain's CDR3 is CASEQGRDTEAFF. CDR3 nucleotides: TGTGCTAGTGAACAGGGGAGGGACACTGAAGCTTTCTTT.

As DNA, the CDR3 is TGTGCCAGCAAAACGGATAACTATGGCTACACCTTC. Its protein is CASKTDNYGYTF. This chain joins TRBV6-5 and TRBJ1-2; D is unclear. Germline V gene lookup returns CDR1 MNHEY and CDR2 SVGAGI. V shed 7 bases and J shed 1 base, with 7 bases lying between them. This CDR3 has 12 residues.

The chain carries TRBV19 and TRBJ1-4; D not certain. CDR3 length: 14 amino acids. The ends were cut back, 4 bases at V and 0 bases at J, with 6 bases in the middle. Germline V gene lookup returns CDR1 LNHDA and CDR2 SQIVND (reference sequence). CDR3 sequence reads: CASSNGATNEKLFF. CDR3 DNA: TGTGCCAGTAGTAACGGTGCAACTAATGAAAAACTGTTTTTT. The full variable domain, with the rest looked up from reference TRBV19 and TRBJ1-4, is DGGITQSPKYLFRKEGQNVTLSCEQNLNHDAMYWYRQDPGQGLRLIYYSQIVNDFQKGDIAEGYSVSREKKESFPLTVTSAQKNPTAFYLCASSNGATNEKLFFGSGTQLSVL.

This chain links TRBV18 with TRBJ1-6; 8 bases fit TRBD1. CDR3 length: 15 residues. Germline assignment: CDR1 KGHSH and CDR2 LQKENI. Losses at the gene ends were 1 base for V and 9 bases for J; bases not matched to a gene: 5. CDR3 bases: TGTGCCAGCTCACCACGGGGACAGGCAGGTTCACCCCTCCACTTT. Protein sequence: CASSPRGQAGSPLHF.

V gene TRBV5-4 combines with J gene TRBJ2-1, with a possible D match to TRBD2 (6 bases). Trimming shortened V by 0 bases and J by 8 bases, and 12 bases separated the two germline ends. Germline V CDR1 and CDR2: SGHNT, YYREEE (reference sequence). The CDR3 totals 14 residues. The CDR3 reads CASSLAGGWDEQFF. The DNA of the CDR3 is TGTGCCAGCAGCTTGGCCGGGGGATGGGATGAGCAGTTCTTC.

V and J are TRBV5-5 and TRBJ1-5; D is unclear. V was pared by 1 base and J by 1 base, with 3 bases between. The CDR3 consists of 13 residues. CDR1 is SGHKS and CDR2 is YYEKEE in the germline V gene (reference sequence). CDR3 nucleotides: TGTGCCAGCAGCTTGTGGAGCAATCAGCCCCAGCATTTT. This gives the protein CASSLWSNQPQHF. Filled out from reference TRBV5-5 and TRBJ1-5, the complete variable domain reads DAGVTQSPTHLIKTRGQQVTLRCSPISGHKSVSWYQQVLGQGPQFIFQYYEKEERGRGNFPDRFSARQFPNYSSELNVNALLLGDSALYLCASSLWSNQPQHFGDGTRLSIL.

The chain couples TRBV6-5 to TRBJ2-7; D is uncertain. With 6 bases removed from V and 1 base from J, the gap between germline ends came to 10 bases. Per the germline V gene, CDR1 is MNHEY and CDR2 is SVGAGI. The CDR3 is 13 residues long. CDR3 coding DNA: TGTGCCAGCAGGAGGTGGGATTCCTACGAGCAGTACTTC. As protein: CASRRWDSYEQYF.

This chain joins TRBV7-9 and TRBJ1-1, with a possible D match to TRBD1 (6 bases). The CDR3 has 17 residues. Deletions cut 7 bases from V and 2 bases from J, with 23 bases between. CDR1 and CDR2 from the germline V gene are SEHNR and FQNEAQ (reference sequence). In DNA form, the CDR3 reads TGTGCCAGCAACTCCTGGGGAAACAAACAGGGAAACACTGAAGCTTTCTTT. Protein sequence: CASNSWGNKQGNTEAFF.

The V call is TRBV7-9, the J call TRBJ1-5; TRBD1 matches at 9 bases. The CDR3 is 14 amino acids. Germline V gene data show CDR1 as SEHNR and CDR2 as FQNEAQ (reference sequence). Trimming took 5 bases from V and 6 from J; bases not matched to a gene: 5. CDR3 bases: TGTGCCAGCAGCCGACAGGGGGGCGTTCAGCCCCAGCATTTT. It translates to CASSRQGGVQPQHF.

The chain carries TRBV20-1 and TRBJ1-6; 8 nucleotides match TRBD1. The J segment lost 8 bases and the V segment lost 4 bases, leaving 4 bases of the junction unmatched. The CDR3 consists of 13 residues. CDR1 and CDR2 from the germline V gene are DFQATT and SNEGSKA (reference sequence). The CDR3 loop is CSAIDRGDSPLHF. Written as DNA, the CDR3 is TGCAGTGCTATTGACAGGGGTGATTCACCCCTCCACTTT.

The chain is built from TRBV5-1 and TRBJ1-1, with a possible D match to TRBD1 (5 bases). CDR1 is SGHRS, CDR2 YFSETQ, per germline. The CDR3 contains 15 residues. V lost 4 bases and J 7 bases, leaving 20 bases between the germline ends. CDR3: CASSMGGGGTLEAFF. CDR3 in DNA: TGCGCCAGCAGCATGGGTGGGGGTGGAACACTTGAAGCTTTCTTT.

This sequence joins TRBV18 and TRBJ2-7, with D perhaps assigned TRBD1 or TRBD2 (5 bases each). V was pared by 1 base and J by 3 bases, with 13 bases between. CDR1 and CDR2 from the germline V gene are KGHSH and LQKENI. CDR3 length: 15 residues. CDR3 sequence: CASSPLGGTNYEQYF. CDR3 DNA sequence: TGTGCCAGCTCACCACTTGGGGGAACAAACTACGAGCAGTACTTC.

This clone came up once. The chain uses TRBV18 and TRBJ1-5; the D gene is possibly TRBD1 (5 bases). Deletions cut 2 bases from V and 5 bases from J, with 7 bases between. Germline V gene sequence: CDR1 KGHSH, CDR2 LQKENI. CDR3 length: 13 amino acids. CDR3 in DNA: TGTGCCAGCTCACCAGGGGCGCATCAGCCCCAGCATTTT. This translates into CASSPGAHQPQHF.

CDR3 coding DNA: TGTGCCACCAGCAGAGATCTGGCACAGAATCAGCCCCAGCATTTT. This sequence encodes CATSRDLAQNQPQHF. This rearrangement joins TRBV15 to TRBJ1-5; D gene unclear. The CDR3 contains 15 residues. Per the germline V gene, CDR1 is LNHNV and CDR2 is YYDKDF (reference sequence). V was pared by 0 bases and J by 4 bases, with 10 bases between.

This clone appeared once. This rearrangement joins TRBV14 to TRBJ1-1, with D possibly TRBD1 on 5 matching bases. CDR1 is SGHDN, CDR2 FVKESK, per germline. The CDR3 runs 16 residues. V dropped 3 bases and J dropped 3 bases, with 17 bases sitting between them. The CDR3 is CASSQFSNRWDTEAFF. CDR3 sequence (DNA): TGTGCCAGCAGCCAGTTCAGTAACAGGTGGGACACTGAAGCTTTCTTT.